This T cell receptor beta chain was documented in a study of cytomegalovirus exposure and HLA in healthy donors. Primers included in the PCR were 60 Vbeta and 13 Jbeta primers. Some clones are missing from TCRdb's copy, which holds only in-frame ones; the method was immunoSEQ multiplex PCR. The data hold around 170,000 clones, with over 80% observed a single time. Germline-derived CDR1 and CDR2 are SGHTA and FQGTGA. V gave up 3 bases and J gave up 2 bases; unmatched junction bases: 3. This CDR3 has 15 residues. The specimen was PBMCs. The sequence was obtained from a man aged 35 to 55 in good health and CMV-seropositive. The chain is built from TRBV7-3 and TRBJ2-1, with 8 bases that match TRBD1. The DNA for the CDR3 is TGTGCCAGCAGCTTTGGACAGGGCACCTACAATGAGCAGTTCTTC. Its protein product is CASSFGQGTYNEQFF.